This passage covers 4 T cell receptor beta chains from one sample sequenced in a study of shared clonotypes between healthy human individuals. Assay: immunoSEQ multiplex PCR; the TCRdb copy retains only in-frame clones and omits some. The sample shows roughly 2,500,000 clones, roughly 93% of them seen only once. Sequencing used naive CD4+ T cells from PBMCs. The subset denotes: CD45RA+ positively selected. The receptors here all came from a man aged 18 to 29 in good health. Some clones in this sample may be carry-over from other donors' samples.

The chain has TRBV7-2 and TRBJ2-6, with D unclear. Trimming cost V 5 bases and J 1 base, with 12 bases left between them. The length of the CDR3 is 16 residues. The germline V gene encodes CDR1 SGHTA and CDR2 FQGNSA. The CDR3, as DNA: TGTGCCAGCAGCCAACCGCGGAGTTCTGGGGCCAACGTCCTGACTTTC. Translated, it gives CASSQPRSSGANVLTF. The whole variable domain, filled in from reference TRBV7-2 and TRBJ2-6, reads GAGVSQSPSNKVTEKGKDVELRCDPISGHTALYWYRQSLGQGLEFLIYFQGNSAPDKSGLPSDRFSAERTGGSVSTLTIQRTQQEDSAVYLCASSQPRSSGANVLTFGAGSRLTVL.

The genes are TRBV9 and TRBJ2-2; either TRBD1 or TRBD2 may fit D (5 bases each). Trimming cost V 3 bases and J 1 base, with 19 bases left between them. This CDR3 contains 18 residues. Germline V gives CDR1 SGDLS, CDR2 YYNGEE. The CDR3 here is CASSANMGTKMNTGELFF. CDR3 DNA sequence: TGTGCCAGCAGCGCAAATATGGGGACCAAAATGAACACCGGGGAGCTGTTTTTT. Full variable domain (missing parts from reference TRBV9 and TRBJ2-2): DSGVTQTPKHLITATGQRVTLRCSPRSGDLSVYWYQQSLDQGLQFLIQYYNGEERAKGNILERFSAQQFPDLHSELNLSSLELGDSALYFCASSANMGTKMNTGELFFGEGSRLTVL.

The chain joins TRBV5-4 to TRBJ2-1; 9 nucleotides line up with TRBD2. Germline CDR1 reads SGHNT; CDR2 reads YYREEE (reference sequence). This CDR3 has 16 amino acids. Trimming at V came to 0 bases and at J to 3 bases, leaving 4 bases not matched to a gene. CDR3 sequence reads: CASSLVELAGYNEQFF. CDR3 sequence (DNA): TGTGCCAGCAGCTTGGTTGAACTAGCGGGCTACAATGAGCAGTTCTTC.

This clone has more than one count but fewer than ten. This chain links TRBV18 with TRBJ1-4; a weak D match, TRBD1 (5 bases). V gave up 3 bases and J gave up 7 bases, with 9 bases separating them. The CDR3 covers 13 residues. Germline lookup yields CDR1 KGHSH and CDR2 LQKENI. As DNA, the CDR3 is TGTGCCAGCTCACCGACAGCTGGTGAAAAACTGTTTTTT. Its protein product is CASSPTAGEKLFF.